Here is one T cell receptor (beta chain) with its context. This sample stems from a study of blood T cell repertoires in COVID-19. Overall study context: T cells, B-cell-depleted T cells, or PBMCs supplied cDNA or gDNA.

Original analysis: Estimates of nucleated cell counts were drawn from the amplification of reference gene primers. The repertoire was sequenced with immunoSEQ multiplex PCR; TCRdb's copy has only in-frame clones and lacks some. The V and J calls and the clone size are those of that table, but D and trimming were determined from the DNA. The sample contains a few hundred thousand clones, about nine tenths of which appear only once. The sequenced sample was peripheral blood. The origin of this receptor is a woman aged 25 to 39 with COVID-19, enrolled during active disease.

The CDR3 DNA sequence: TGTGCCAGCAGGCCCGGACAGCGCAATGAGCAGTTCTTC. Translation: CASRPGQRNEQFF. The V call is TRBV12-3 or TRBV12-4, the J call TRBJ2-1; D is perhaps TRBD1 (6 bases). The ends were cut back, 6 bases at V and 6 bases at J, with 12 bases in the middle. The CDR3 runs to 13 residues.